These 21 T cell receptor beta chains came from one sample sequenced in a study of blood T cell repertoires in COVID-19. Here immunoSEQ multiplex PCR was the method, and the copy in TCRdb shows in-frame clones only, minus some. The sample has 200,000 to 250,000 clones, approximately 81% seen once; the top ten hold 8.5% to 12%. Sequenced input: peripheral blood. These receptors were collected from a woman of 80 years or more with acute or convalescent COVID-19.

This clone was picked up a small number of times. The V call is TRBV27, the J call TRBJ2-7; TRBD2 agrees at 8 bases. V was clipped by 7 bases and J by 5 bases; unmatched bases: 7. Germline loops: CDR1 MNHEY, CDR2 SMNVEV (reference sequence). The CDR3 has 13 residues. The DNA of the CDR3 is TGTGCCAGCAAGCAACTAGCGGATAACGAGCAGTACTTC. Translating gives CASKQLADNEQYF.

This clone was detected once. The chain recombines TRBV5-1 with TRBJ1-3; TRBD1 might be the D (6 bases). The CDR3 extends over 16 amino acids. Trimming removed 4 bases at V and 2 bases at J, with 16 bases between. Per germline, CDR1 SGHRS and CDR2 YFSETQ. The CDR3 sequence: CASSLRQAGPGNTIYF. CDR3 sequence (DNA): TGCGCCAGCAGCCTTCGACAGGCTGGCCCTGGAAACACCATATATTTT.

The CDR3 DNA sequence: TGTGCCTGGAGTGCAGGGTTGACCTACGAGCAGTACTTC. It specifies CAWSAGLTYEQYF. The V gene is TRBV30, the J gene TRBJ2-7; the D gene is possibly TRBD1 (5 bases). There are 13 residues in the CDR3. Germline V CDR1 and CDR2: GTSNPN, SVGIG (reference sequence). The V end lost 1 base, the J end lost 2 bases, and 9 bases lay between the germline ends.

The chain couples TRBV12-3 or TRBV12-4 to TRBJ1-2; tentative D call: TRBD1 (6 bases). The CDR3 loop spans 13 amino acids. Trimming shortened V by 10 bases and J by 4 bases, and 16 bases separated the two germline ends. CDR3 amino acids: CATSRDTIYGYTF. The CDR3 DNA is TGTGCCACCTCACGGGACACCATCTATGGCTACACCTTC.

The chain is built from TRBV18 and TRBJ1-4; the match to TRBD1 covers 10 bases. Per germline, CDR1 KGHSH and CDR2 LQKENI. The length of the CDR3 is 14 residues. V was clipped by 6 bases and J by 4 bases; unmatched bases: 2. CDR3 amino acids: CASSGTGDNEKLFF. CDR3 bases: TGTGCCAGCTCTGGGACAGGGGATAATGAAAAACTGTTTTTT.

This chain joins TRBV4-3 and TRBJ1-1; the D gene is possibly TRBD1 (5 bases). Germline lookup yields CDR1 LGHNA and CDR2 YSLEER. V lost 0 bases, J lost 3 bases, and 8 bases lay in between. This CDR3 spans 14 amino acids. This CDR3 reads CASSQERDYTEAFF. The DNA of the CDR3 is TGCGCCAGCAGCCAAGAACGGGACTACACTGAAGCTTTCTTT.

This chain uses TRBV7-2 with TRBJ1-2; D remains ambiguous. The CDR3 spans 14 residues. The V end was cut by 6 bases, the J end by 6 bases, with 17 bases between. Per germline, CDR1 SGHTA and CDR2 FQGNSA. CDR3 sequence (DNA): TGTGCCAGCAGTTCTTCCCTTCGGGGAGATGGCTACACCTTC. Translated, it gives CASSSSLRGDGYTF.

V is TRBV5-1 and J is TRBJ2-6; D remains ambiguous. The CDR3 loop spans 16 amino acids. Trimming removed 6 bases from V and 0 bases from J, with 13 bases in between. CDR1 is SGHRS and CDR2 is YFSETQ in the germline V gene. The CDR3 protein is CASIESVFSGANVLTF. The CDR3 nucleotides read TGCGCCAGCATCGAATCGGTTTTCTCTGGGGCCAACGTCCTGACTTTC. The full variable domain, rest sourced from reference TRBV5-1 and TRBJ2-6, is KAGVTQTPRYLIKTRGQQVTLSCSPISGHRSVSWYQQTPGQGLQFLFEYFSETQRNKGNFPGRFSGRQFSNSRSEMNVSTLELGDSALYLCASIESVFSGANVLTFGAGSRLTVL.

This chain connects TRBV10-3 to TRBJ1-2; the match to TRBD1 covers 7 bases. V trimming: 4 bases; J trimming: 6 bases; junction bases outside the gene matches: 5. CDR1 is ENHRY, CDR2 SYGVKD, per germline. There are 13 residues in the CDR3. CDR3 protein: CAISGRGEDGYTF. For the CDR3, the DNA is TGTGCCATCAGTGGCAGGGGGGAGGATGGCTACACCTTC.

The chain employs TRBV7-2 and TRBJ2-5; a weak D match, TRBD2 (6 bases). This CDR3 comprises 14 residues. The V end was cut by 2 bases, the J end by 2 bases, with 9 bases between. From germline, CDR1 is SGHTA and CDR2 FQGNSA. CDR3 region: CASSLQRVQETQYF. The CDR3 DNA reads as TGTGCCAGCAGCTTACAGCGGGTACAAGAGACCCAGTACTTC. The full variable domain, its missing parts supplied by reference TRBV7-2 and TRBJ2-5, is GAGVSQSPSNKVTEKGKDVELRCDPISGHTALYWYRQSLGQGLEFLIYFQGNSAPDKSGLPSDRFSAERTGGSVSTLTIQRTQQEDSAVYLCASSLQRVQETQYFGPGTRLLVL.

Worth noting for this clone: The same CDR3 also results from other DNA sequences found in this sample. The CDR3 protein is CASSLTSGGTDTQYF. CDR3 DNA: TGTGCCAGCAGCTTAACCAGCGGGGGCACAGATACGCAGTATTTT. The rearrangement uses TRBV11-2 and TRBJ2-3, with 7 bases aligning to TRBD2. The length of the CDR3 is 15 residues. V lost 2 bases to trimming and J lost 1 base; unmatched junction nucleotides: 3. Germline V lookup: CDR1 SGHAT, CDR2 FQNNGV.

The chain employs TRBV30 and TRBJ1-2, with 7 bases matching TRBD1. This CDR3 is built from 16 residues. V shed 0 bases, J shed 4 bases, and the junction held 11 bases outside the gene matches. CDR1 and CDR2 from the germline V gene are GTSNPN and SVGIG (reference sequence). The CDR3 coding sequence is TGTGCCTGGAGTGTCCCATGGACAGGTGGGACCTATGGCTACACCTTC. Protein sequence: CAWSVPWTGGTYGYTF.

The chain has TRBV12-5 and TRBJ2-1, with TRBD1 matching 7 bases. V lost 4 bases, J lost 10 bases, and 4 bases stayed unmatched. The CDR3 runs to 12 residues. Looked up from germline, CDR1 is LGHNT and CDR2 is FRNRAP. CDR3 in amino acids: CASGWDSLEQFF. The CDR3 region has the DNA TGTGCTAGTGGTTGGGACAGCCTCGAGCAGTTCTTC.

The V call is TRBV7-2, the J call TRBJ1-5; no definite D call. The V end was cut by 1 base, the J end by 0 bases, with 13 bases between. CDR1 and CDR2 from the germline V gene are SGHTA and FQGNSA. CDR3 length equals 17 residues. CDR3 sequence: CASSLVASAYSNQPQHF. CDR3 nucleotides: TGTGCCAGCAGCTTAGTGGCCAGCGCCTATAGCAATCAGCCCCAGCATTTT.

This chain connects TRBV27 to TRBJ1-1; D not resolved. The length of the CDR3 is 16 residues. V lost 5 bases and J lost 0, with 16 bases in between. Germline V lookup: CDR1 MNHEY, CDR2 SMNVEV (reference sequence). As DNA, the CDR3 is TGTGCCAGCAGTCCCACCGAGCAAGAGATGAACACTGAAGCTTTCTTT. It specifies CASSPTEQEMNTEAFF.

V usage is TRBV9 and J usage is TRBJ1-1; D is possibly TRBD1 (6 bases). V lost 1 base, J lost 3 bases, and 16 bases lay in between. CDR1 is SGDLS, CDR2 YYNGEE, per germline. This CDR3 comprises 16 residues. CDR3 protein: CASSVTGIPPDTEAFF. CDR3 bases: TGTGCCAGCAGCGTAACAGGGATCCCCCCTGACACTGAAGCTTTCTTT.

The rearrangement joins TRBV19 to TRBJ2-2; D is perhaps TRBD2 (5 bases). Trimming left V 3 bases short and J 7 bases short, with 12 bases between. The CDR3 length is 14 residues. CDR1 and CDR2 from the germline V gene are LNHDA and SQIVND (reference sequence). The CDR3 region has the DNA TGTGCCAGTAGTATGAGGGTGACCAGCGGGGAGCTGTTTTTT. It yields the protein CASSMRVTSGELFF.

This clone came up once. This rearrangement joins TRBV6-5 to TRBJ1-1; D is possibly TRBD1 (5 bases). Trimming removed 4 bases at V and 5 bases at J, with 8 bases between. CDR1 and CDR2 from the germline V gene are MNHEY and SVGAGI. The CDR3 is 12 residues long. CDR3 amino acids: CASSFGGTEAFF. CDR3 in DNA: TGTGCCAGCAGTTTCGGGGGGACTGAAGCTTTCTTT.

This rearrangement joins TRBV18 to TRBJ2-3; D is possibly TRBD1 (6 bases). CDR1 and CDR2 (germline): KGHSH, LQKENI. Trimming stripped 2 bases from V and 2 bases from J, with 11 bases between. This CDR3 is built from 15 residues. For the CDR3, the DNA is TGTGCCAGCTCACCAAGGGACACTACCACAGATACGCAGTATTTT. This sequence encodes CASSPRDTTTDTQYF.

The count of this clone is one. The V gene is TRBV19, the J gene TRBJ2-5; TRBD2 matches at 7 bases. Germline V gives CDR1 LNHDA, CDR2 SQIVND (reference sequence). The trim removed 4 bases at V and 2 bases at J, leaving 10 bases unmatched. The CDR3 is 16 residues long. CDR3 coding DNA: TGTGCCAGTAGTAAGGCAACTGCGGGAGAGCAAGAGACCCAGTACTTC. It translates to CASSKATAGEQETQYF.

This chain connects TRBV15 to TRBJ2-5; 7 positions agree with TRBD2. The CDR3 extends over 14 amino acids. V gave up 1 base and J gave up 4 bases; unmatched junction bases: 3. The germline gives CDR1 LNHNV, CDR2 YYDKDF (reference sequence). CDR3 loop: CATSRGGSGETQYF. CDR3 nucleotides: TGTGCCACCAGCAGAGGCGGGAGCGGAGAGACCCAGTACTTC.